Sequencing of this TCR beta chain was carried out in a study of Graves' ophthalmopathy and Graves' hyperthyroidism. Study-wide context: Pretreatment peripheral blood was obtained at initial diagnosis. Broader study findings: A 13-signature model separated ophthalmopathy from stable hyperthyroidism, approximately 87% sensitivity, around 81% specificity. Blood also contained most of the expanded thyroid clonotypes above 0.001 frequency.

This clonotype was observed many times. Its antigen is still unknown. Using RNA transcripts, the TCR beta CDR3 regions were amplified. The workflow started with a first-round RT-PCR run with HTBI primers and then moved on to a second-round multiplex PCR. TCRdb redid the calling of the multiplex PCR reads with MiXCR, one entry per CDR3 protein. Here the sample spans approximately 700,000 distinct CDR3 sequences, approximately 40% being singletons. The germline gives CDR1 SNHLY, CDR2 FYNNEI. V was clipped by 5 bases and J by 8 bases; unmatched bases: 6. There are 14 residues in the CDR3. The TCR originated in an adult man with Graves' ophthalmopathy. The sequenced sample consisted of peripheral blood. V gene TRBV2 combines with J gene TRBJ1-6; 7 nucleotides align to TRBD1. The chain's CDR3 is CASSSTGQHSPLHF. The CDR3 bases are TGTGCCAGCAGTTCGACAGGGCAACATTCACCCCTCCACTTT.